Below, one TCR beta chain is given with its context. Its antigen is currently not known. No quality values exist for individual bases; no much larger clone is one base distant. This sample is part of a study of blood T cell repertoires in COVID-19 (dated by TCRdb to 2018 to 2020). Regarding the complete study: Recovered participants in ImmuneRACE Cohort 3 were defined by two consecutive negative NP/OP PCR tests, clearance by a healthcare professional, or resolution of symptoms. Collaborator samples came from the United States, Italy and Spain and covered acute and convalescent phases of COVID-19. The material from the prospective study consisted of cDNA or gDNA derived from T cells, B-cell-depleted T cells, or PBMCs. Subjects who had been exposed to COVID-19, were actively infected with it, or had recovered from it provided the deeply sampled blood TCRbeta repertoires that made up the dataset. The repertoires were made available in a free public database intended to serve as a resource for research on the immune response to SARS-CoV-2. The samples were drawn from two sources: the first 160 participants of the ongoing ImmuneRACE study, and over 1,000 subjects contributed by 6 global collaborators. The sample metadata nearly always contained a de-identified subject ID, COVID-19 status, age in years and sex. HLA class I and class II types, where available, came from metadata supplied by the sample provider rather than from assay-based typing.

In the prospective study, participants were roughly 18 to 90 years old, resided in under 30 geographic areas of the United States, and were enrolled through a virtual design. In the prospective study, cohorts were assigned on the basis of participant-reported clinical history obtained from a screening survey and a study questionnaire. In the prospective study, mobile phlebotomists collected whole blood, serum and a nasopharyngeal or oropharyngeal swab from each participant. Prospective study participants could optionally give additional blood draws and questionnaires over a roughly two-month period. Before DNA extraction, prospective study blood samples were shipped either frozen or at room temperature. CDR1 and CDR2 (LGHDT, YNNKEL) derive from the germline V gene (reference sequence). Spanning cysteine to phenylalanine, the CDR3 consists of 18 amino acids. Of the read, only the CDR3 DNA is kept; its 54 bases are in frame from base 1. Trimming removed 4 bases from V and 0 bases from J; the gene matches leave 9 bases unexplained.

General study outcomes and caveats: The amount of clinical and demographic metadata varied by source and participant and was provided uncurated.

TCRbeta CDR3 regions were amplified from genomic DNA by means of the immunoSEQ Assay, a bias-controlled multiplex PCR. The authors' pipeline ran thus. Within the assay, amplification of reference gene primers was used to estimate how many nucleated cells each sample contained. To quantify the absolute abundance of each unique TCRbeta CDR3 rearrangement, sequence reads were collapsed and filtered. For each sample, productive Simpson clonality was calculated as the square root of Simpson's diversity index across productive rearrangements. In TCRdb, the immuneACCESS table is reduced to in-frame sequences with V and J assigned. These tables do not hold every clone; where another copy was compared, an unresolved V gene accounts for under half, and the others remain unexplained. Clone size and the V and J calls come from that table; the DNA yielded D and trimming. The sample has fewer than 250,000 clones on record, about 88% of them singletons. The ten largest make up about 22% of the sample.

This TCR was sampled from a woman between 35 and 50 years old in a cohort exposed to, infected with or recovered from COVID-19 (not recorded which). The chain is made from TRBV3-1 (or the pseudogene TRBV3-2) and TRBJ2-1, and TRBD2 matches 10 of the central bases. The sample comprised PBMCs or T cells enriched from blood (not recorded which). The bases read TGTGCCAGCAGCCTAGGGCTAGCGGGGGTAACCTCCTACAATGAGCAGTTCTTC. Its protein reads: CASSLGLAGVTSYNEQFF.